These 10 T cell receptor beta chains came from one sample sequenced in a study of Ad26.COV2.S vaccination and SARS-CoV-2 variants. Documented treatment: around 19 received Ad26.COV2.S at low or high dose, single or two shots; roughly five received placebo; per-sample allocation not given. Sample collection was performed on day 63 after the first vaccine or placebo injection. Clones were read by immunoSEQ multiplex PCR, and TCRdb kept only the in-frame ones, dropping some. This table has 440,000 or so clones, 90% appearing once. The sequencing used peripheral blood, collected in a trial of Ad26.COV2.S vaccine versus placebo. The source of these receptors is a person aged 18-60 years who received the Ad26.COV2.S COVID-19 vaccine or a placebo.

This chain links TRBV14 with TRBJ1-6, with a possible D match to TRBD1 (5 bases). Germline loops: CDR1 SGHDN, CDR2 FVKESK. V was cut by 1 base and J by 6 bases, with 10 bases left in between. The CDR3 totals 15 residues. CDR3: CASSQVRGLNSPLHF. CDR3 DNA sequence: TGTGCCAGCAGCCAAGTGAGGGGCCTTAATTCACCCCTCCACTTT. Together with reference TRBV14 and TRBJ1-6, the CDR3 gives the full variable domain: EAGVTQFPSHSVIEKGQTVTLRCDPISGHDNLYWYRRVMGKEIKFLLHFVKESKQDESGMPNNRFLAERTGGTYSTLKVQPAELEDSGVYFCASSQVRGLNSPLHFGNGTRLTVT.

This clone appeared a few times. The chain joins TRBV11-2 to TRBJ1-2; a weak D match, TRBD1 (6 bases). The CDR3 spans 15 residues. CDR1 and CDR2 (germline): SGHAT, FQNNGV. The V gene lost 6 bases and the J gene lost 0 bases, with 14 bases spanning the gap. The CDR3 here is CASSSARGPNYGYTF. CDR3 bases: TGTGCCAGCAGTTCGGCACGGGGGCCTAACTATGGCTACACCTTC.

As to this clone: This sample includes further DNA sequences coding for the same CDR3. The V gene is TRBV18, the J gene TRBJ2-1; D is unresolved. Trimming cost V 2 bases and J 0 bases, with 8 bases left between them. The CDR3 is 15 amino acids. The germline V gene has CDR1 KGHSH and CDR2 LQKENI. This CDR3 reads CASSPGSSSYNEQFF. The CDR3 nucleotides are TGTGCCAGCTCACCAGGTAGCAGCTCCTACAATGAGCAGTTCTTC.

This CDR3 reads CASSGQGSAELHF. CDR3 DNA: TGTGCCAGCAGCGGACAGGGAAGCGCGGAGCTCCACTTT. The V call is TRBV9, the J call TRBJ1-6, with TRBD1 matching over 7 bases. Unmatched junction bases numbered 10, after V lost 3 bases and J lost 16 bases. CDR1 and CDR2 (germline): SGDLS, YYNGEE. CDR3 length equals 13 residues.

CDR3 DNA: TGTGCCAGCAGTTTAGGGGCACGCCGTCGGTATTTT. This sequence encodes CASSLGARRRYF. This chain uses TRBV12-3 or TRBV12-4 with TRBJ2-3; the D is unclear. V lost 1 base to trimming and J lost 14 bases, with 13 bases between them. The CDR3 has 12 amino acids.

The CDR3 is CASRPRSGSYEQYF. The CDR3 nucleotides are TGTGCCAGCAGGCCTAGAAGTGGCTCCTACGAGCAGTACTTC. V and J are TRBV2 and TRBJ2-7; D gene unclear. CDR3 size: 14 residues. CDR1 and CDR2 from the germline V gene are SNHLY and FYNNEI. Trimming removed 6 bases from V and 0 bases from J, with 12 bases in between.

V and J are TRBV29-1 and TRBJ2-5; D possibly uses TRBD1 or TRBD2 (6 bases each). The length of the CDR3 is 16 residues. Trimming took 2 bases from V and 0 from J, leaving 16 bases between them. Germline CDR1 is SQVTM and CDR2 is ANQGSEA. CDR3 sequence (DNA): TGCAGCGTTGAATGGTTGGCTAGGGGGGACCAAGAGACCCAGTACTTC. Amino acid sequence: CSVEWLARGDQETQYF.

The gene calls are TRBV9 and TRBJ2-7; D is unclear. V was trimmed by 0 bases and J by 0 bases, leaving 10 bases between them. Germline V CDR1 and CDR2: SGDLS, YYNGEE. This CDR3 has 15 residues. CDR3 sequence: CASSVGQLSSYEQYF. The DNA for the CDR3 is TGTGCCAGCAGCGTAGGCCAGCTGAGCTCCTACGAGCAGTACTTC.

V is TRBV7-9 and J is TRBJ2-1, with D hard to call. Germline V gene sequence: CDR1 SEHNR, CDR2 FQNEAQ (reference sequence). The CDR3 covers 13 residues. The V gene lost 1 base and the J gene lost 10 bases, with 11 bases spanning the gap. CDR3 in amino acids: CASSLEGPPEQFF. The CDR3 DNA reads TGTGCCAGCAGCTTAGAAGGCCCCCCCGAGCAGTTCTTC.

The genes are TRBV2 and TRBJ2-1; the D is unclear. This CDR3 contains 12 residues. V dropped 3 bases and J dropped 9 bases, with 9 bases sitting between them. The germline V gene has CDR1 SNHLY and CDR2 FYNNEI. The CDR3 DNA reads TGTGCCAGCAGTGAGGTGAAACTTGAGCAGTTCTTC. Encoded protein: CASSEVKLEQFF.